These 25 T cell receptor beta chains share one sample of origin, sequenced in a study of blood T cell repertoires in COVID-19. Libraries were prepared by immunoSEQ multiplex PCR; TCRdb keeps only in-frame clonotypes and omits some of them. The table shows 85,000 to 100,000 clones, with about 71% occurring only once. The sample taken for sequencing was peripheral blood. The source is an older woman in a cohort sampled during active or convalescent COVID-19.

V gene TRBV9 combines with J gene TRBJ2-5; a possible D gene is TRBD1 (5 bases). Germline-derived CDR1 and CDR2 are SGDLS and YYNGEE. This CDR3 region has 16 residues. The V and J ends lost 0 bases and 2 bases respectively, with 14 bases between them. Here the CDR3 reads CASSVVGQGWQETQYF. The CDR3 DNA reads TGTGCCAGCAGCGTAGTGGGGCAGGGATGGCAAGAGACCCAGTACTTC. Full variable domain (missing parts from reference TRBV9 and TRBJ2-5): DSGVTQTPKHLITATGQRVTLRCSPRSGDLSVYWYQQSLDQGLQFLIQYYNGEERAKGNILERFSAQQFPDLHSELNLSSLELGDSALYFCASSVVGQGWQETQYFGPGTRLLVL.

The V call is TRBV5-1, the J call TRBJ2-2; the D is unclear. V shed 2 bases and J shed 1 base, with 3 bases lying between them. This CDR3 is built from 13 residues. Germline loops: CDR1 SGHRS, CDR2 YFSETQ. CDR3 nucleotides: TGCGCCAGCAGCTTACTGAACACCGGGGAGCTGTTTTTT. It translates to CASSLLNTGELFF.

The rearrangement joins TRBV2 to TRBJ1-5; 7 bases match TRBD1. The CDR3 sequence is 14 residues long. Germline V gene data show CDR1 as SNHLY and CDR2 as FYNNEI. With 6 bases clipped from V and 1 base from J, the junction kept 3 bases outside the gene matches. CDR3 protein: CASSDRDSNQPQHF. The CDR3 DNA follows: TGTGCCAGCAGCGACAGGGACAGCAATCAGCCCCAGCATTTT. Complete variable domain (other parts from reference TRBV2 and TRBJ1-5): EPEVTQTPSHQVTQMGQEVILRCVPISNHLYFYWYRQILGQKVEFLVSFYNNEISEKSEIFDDQFSVERPDGSNFTLKIRSTKLEDSAMYFCASSDRDSNQPQHFGDGTRLSIL.

V usage is TRBV7-2 and J usage is TRBJ2-3; D call uncertain. The germline V and J ends were trimmed by 7 bases and 2 bases, with 16 bases remaining between them. Germline values: CDR1 SGHTA, CDR2 FQGNSA. The CDR3 length is 15 residues. The CDR3 nucleotides read TGTGCCAGCACCCTTCTCTCCTTTAACACAGATACGCAGTATTTT. Translated, it gives CASTLLSFNTDTQYF. Together with reference TRBV7-2 and TRBJ2-3, the CDR3 gives the full variable domain: GAGVSQSPSNKVTEKGKDVELRCDPISGHTALYWYRQSLGQGLEFLIYFQGNSAPDKSGLPSDRFSAERTGGSVSTLTIQRTQQEDSAVYLCASTLLSFNTDTQYFGPGTRLTVL.

V is TRBV7-2 and J is TRBJ1-5; TRBD1 agrees at 7 bases. CDR3 length equals 15 residues. In germline, CDR1 is SGHTA, CDR2 FQGNSA. The V gene end was trimmed by 5 bases and the J gene end by 8 bases; junction bases not matched to a gene: 12. The CDR3 sequence: CASSKGTGVFEPQHF. CDR3 DNA: TGTGCCAGCAGCAAAGGTACAGGGGTTTTTGAGCCCCAGCATTTT.

V usage is TRBV4-3 and J usage is TRBJ1-4; D call uncertain. Per germline, CDR1 LGHNA and CDR2 YSLEER. The CDR3 is made up of 12 amino acids. With 0 bases removed from V and 11 bases from J, the gap between germline ends came to 7 bases. DNA of the CDR3: TGCGCCAGCAGCCAAGATGGACTTAAACTGTTTTTT. Translation: CASSQDGLKLFF.

The chain has TRBV5-1 and TRBJ2-5, with 9 bases aligning to TRBD1. Germline V lookup: CDR1 SGHRS, CDR2 YFSETQ. The V gene end was trimmed by 0 bases and the J gene end by 2 bases; junction bases not matched to a gene: 5. The length of the CDR3 is 16 residues. This CDR3 reads CASSLAPGQGQETQYF. For the CDR3, the DNA is TGCGCCAGCAGCTTGGCCCCTGGACAGGGGCAAGAGACCCAGTACTTC.

The chain joins TRBV27 to TRBJ2-7; 9 bases line up with TRBD1. The ends lost 5 bases at V and 2 bases at J; junction bases unmatched: 4. The CDR3 extends over 14 amino acids. Germline V lookup: CDR1 MNHEY, CDR2 SMNVEV (reference sequence). The CDR3: CASSVDRGTYEQYF. Written as DNA, the CDR3 is TGTGCCAGCAGTGTGGACAGGGGTACCTACGAGCAGTACTTC.

V usage is TRBV5-1 and J usage is TRBJ2-2, with D perhaps TRBD2 (7 bases). Per germline, CDR1 SGHRS and CDR2 YFSETQ. This CDR3 spans 15 amino acids. V lost 3 bases and J 7 bases, leaving 16 bases between the germline ends. CDR3 bases: TGCGCCAGCAGCTCGGGGGGACAAGGCAGCGGGGAGCTGTTTTTT. This gives the protein CASSSGGQGSGELFF. Drawing the rest from reference TRBV5-1 and TRBJ2-2, the complete variable domain is KAGVTQTPRYLIKTRGQQVTLSCSPISGHRSVSWYQQTPGQGLQFLFEYFSETQRNKGNFPGRFSGRQFSNSRSEMNVSTLELGDSALYLCASSSGGQGSGELFFGEGSRLTVL.

CDR3 protein: CASSEGQGASGGYTF. In DNA form, the CDR3 reads TGCGCCAGCAGTGAGGGACAGGGGGCGTCAGGTGGCTACACCTTC. The J gene is TRBJ1-2, the V gene TRBV10-2, with TRBD1 identical over 11 bases. Germline loops: CDR1 WSHSY, CDR2 SAAADI. The CDR3 extends over 15 amino acids. The J segment lost 7 bases and the V segment lost 2 bases, leaving 6 bases of the junction unmatched.

In nucleotides, the CDR3 is TGTGCCAGCAGCAACCGGGACAGGAATAACATTCAGTACTTC. Protein product: CASSNRDRNNIQYF. The chain joins TRBV7-9 to TRBJ2-4; TRBD1 aligns across 8 bases. The CDR3 covers 14 residues. V was pared by 5 bases and J by 7 bases, with 7 bases of the junction left unmatched. Germline V lookup: CDR1 SEHNR, CDR2 FQNEAQ (reference sequence).

The genes are TRBV5-6 and TRBJ2-5; 12 nucleotides line up with TRBD2. Trimming removed 3 bases from V and 5 bases from J; junction bases left unmatched: 5. The CDR3 is 15 amino acids. Germline CDR1 reads SGHDT; CDR2 reads YYEEEE. The CDR3 DNA sequence: TGTGCCAGCAGCTCAACCGGGACTAGCGGGGAGACCCAGTACTTC. Protein sequence: CASSSTGTSGETQYF.

The chain has TRBV7-8 and TRBJ1-2, with a tentative D call TRBD1 (6 bases). Germline V gene lookup returns CDR1 SGHVS and CDR2 FQNEAQ. The V end was cut by 1 base, the J end by 8 bases, with 11 bases between. The CDR3 has 13 amino acids. As DNA, the CDR3 is TGTGCCAGCAGCTTAGGACAGGTTGGCGGCTACACCTTC. Amino acids: CASSLGQVGGYTF.

The chain employs TRBV9 and TRBJ2-5; 11 positions agree with TRBD2. V lost 0 bases, J lost 1 base, and 5 bases stayed unmatched. The CDR3 has 17 amino acids. Germline CDR1 and CDR2: SGDLS and YYNGEE. CDR3 sequence reads: CASSVGGSGGAQETQYF. The CDR3 DNA is TGTGCCAGCAGCGTAGGTGGTAGCGGGGGGGCCCAAGAGACCCAGTACTTC.

The chain recombines TRBV6-2 or TRBV6-3 with TRBJ1-4; tentative D call: TRBD1 (5 bases). CDR3 length: 13 amino acids. Germline V gene data show CDR1 as MNHEY and CDR2 as SVGEGT. Trimming took off 6 bases at V and 7 bases at J, with 12 bases between the two ends. In nucleotides, the CDR3 is TGTGCCAGCAGCCGGGGGGGAGGTGAAAAACTGTTTTTT. This sequence encodes CASSRGGGEKLFF.

This clone has just one count. The chain is built from TRBV4-1 and TRBJ2-1; 11 nucleotides agree with TRBD2. CDR1 MGHRA and CDR2 YSYEKL come from the germline V gene. The CDR3 loop spans 17 amino acids. J lost 7 bases, V lost 2 bases, and 10 bases had no gene match. The CDR3 loop is CASSQNPLAGGGNEQFF. For the CDR3, the DNA is TGCGCCAGCAGCCAAAATCCGCTAGCGGGGGGTGGGAATGAGCAGTTCTTC.

The sample holds a few counts of this clone. This chain links TRBV9 with TRBJ1-6; unclear D gene. The CDR3 extends over 16 amino acids. The germline gives CDR1 SGDLS, CDR2 YYNGEE. Trimming took off 3 bases at V and 2 bases at J, with 12 bases between the two ends. The CDR3 reads CASSARERTYNSPLHF. The DNA for the CDR3 is TGTGCCAGCAGCGCCCGAGAGAGGACCTATAATTCACCCCTCCACTTT.

The gene calls are TRBV6-5 and TRBJ2-1; a possible D gene is TRBD1 (6 bases). The CDR3 loop spans 13 amino acids. Germline loops: CDR1 MNHEY, CDR2 SVGAGI. Trimming took 7 bases from V and 5 from J, leaving 12 bases between them. The CDR3 is CASIRGIDNEQFF. Written as DNA, the CDR3 is TGTGCCAGCATTAGGGGGATAGACAATGAGCAGTTCTTC.

The count of this clone is one. The chain employs TRBV7-9 and TRBJ2-7, with D possibly being TRBD2 (6 bases). This CDR3 region has 15 residues. Germline CDR1 and CDR2: SEHNR and FQNEAQ (reference sequence). The ends were cut back, 2 bases at V and 0 bases at J, with 11 bases in the middle. DNA of the CDR3: TGTGCCAGCAGCTTAAATAGCGGCCCCTCCTACGAGCAGTACTTC. This encodes CASSLNSGPSYEQYF.

The chain links TRBV6-1 to TRBJ1-6; TRBD1 agrees at 8 bases. Germline CDR1 reads MNHNS; CDR2 reads SASEGT. The CDR3 consists of 15 residues. The V and J ends lost 2 bases and 10 bases, in that order; junction bases with no gene match: 7. DNA for the CDR3: TGTGCCAGCAGTGAATCAGCCAGGGGGCAATCACCCCTCCACTTT. Translation: CASSESARGQSPLHF.

The chain links TRBV5-6 to TRBJ1-6; TRBD1 might be the D (6 bases). The V gene's germline CDR1 is SGHDT and CDR2 YYEEEE. V was shortened by 1 base and J by 10 bases, with 15 bases between the two germline ends. The CDR3 length is 15 residues. The CDR3 nucleotides read TGTGCCAGCAGCTTGAAAGTGACAGGCTCCTCACCCCTCCACTTT. Protein sequence: CASSLKVTGSSPLHF.

This clone has just a few counts. The genes are TRBV5-5 and TRBJ1-6, with 11 bases matching TRBD1. V lost 5 bases to trimming and J lost 5 bases; unmatched junction nucleotides: 6. The CDR3 loop spans 16 amino acids. Germline V gives CDR1 SGHKS, CDR2 YYEKEE (reference sequence). CDR3 protein: CASRAGTGGDNSPLHF. CDR3 DNA: TGTGCCAGCAGGGCTGGGACAGGGGGGGATAATTCACCCCTCCACTTT.

This clone was detected a few times. The rearrangement uses TRBV4-2 and TRBJ1-5; D gene uncertain. In germline, CDR1 is LGHNA, CDR2 YNFKEQ. The CDR3 is made up of 15 amino acids. V lost 0 bases and J lost 7, with 13 bases in between. CDR3 in amino acids: CASSQEREGWQPQHF. As DNA, the CDR3 is TGTGCCAGCAGCCAAGAACGGGAGGGCTGGCAGCCCCAGCATTTT.

The J gene is TRBJ2-2, the V gene TRBV6-5, with 9 positions matching TRBD1. The CDR3 runs 16 residues. Germline V gene lookup returns CDR1 MNHEY and CDR2 SVGAGI. The V segment lost 2 bases and the J segment 1 base; nucleotides outside the gene matches: 2. The DNA for the CDR3 is TGTGCCAGCAGTTACACAGGGGGCTTGAACACCGGGGAGCTGTTTTTT. It codes for CASSYTGGLNTGELFF.

The chain recombines TRBV11-2 with TRBJ2-1; TRBD1 agrees at 8 bases. The ends lost 5 bases at V and 2 bases at J; junction bases unmatched: 5. CDR1 SGHAT and CDR2 FQNNGV come from the germline V gene. This CDR3 spans 15 amino acids. The CDR3 loop is CASSRDRGTYNEQFF. In DNA, the CDR3 is TGTGCCAGCAGCCGCGACAGGGGAACCTACAATGAGCAGTTCTTC.